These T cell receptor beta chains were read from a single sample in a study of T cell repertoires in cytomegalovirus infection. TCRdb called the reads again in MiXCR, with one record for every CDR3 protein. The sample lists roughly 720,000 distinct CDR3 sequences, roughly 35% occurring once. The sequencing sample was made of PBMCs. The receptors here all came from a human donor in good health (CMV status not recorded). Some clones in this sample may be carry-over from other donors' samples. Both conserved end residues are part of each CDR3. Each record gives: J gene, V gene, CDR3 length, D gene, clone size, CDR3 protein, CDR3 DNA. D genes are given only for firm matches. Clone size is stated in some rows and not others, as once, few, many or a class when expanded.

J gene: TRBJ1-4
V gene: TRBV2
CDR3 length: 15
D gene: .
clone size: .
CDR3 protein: CASRVPGAVDEKLFF
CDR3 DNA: TGTGCCAGCAGAGTTCCGGGGGCTGTAGATGAAAAACTGTTTTTT

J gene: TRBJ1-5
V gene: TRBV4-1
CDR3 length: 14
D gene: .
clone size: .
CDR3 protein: CASSPSPGTQPQHF
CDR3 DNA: TGCGCCAGCAGCCCGTCCCCGGGGACTCAGCCCCAGCATTTT

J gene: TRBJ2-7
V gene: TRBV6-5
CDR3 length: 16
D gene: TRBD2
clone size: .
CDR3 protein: CASRASGSPQPNEQYF
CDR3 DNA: TGTGCCAGCAGGGCTAGCGGGAGTCCCCAGCCGAACGAGCAGTACTTC

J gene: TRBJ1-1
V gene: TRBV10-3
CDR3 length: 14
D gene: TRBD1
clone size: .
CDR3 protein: CAISLTGGEDEAFF
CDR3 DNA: TGTGCCATCAGTCTAACAGGGGGTGAAGATGAAGCTTTCTTT

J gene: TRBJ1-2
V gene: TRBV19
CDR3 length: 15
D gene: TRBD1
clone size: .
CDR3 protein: CASRTSGQGVGGYTF
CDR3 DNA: TGTGCCAGTAGGACCTCCGGACAGGGGGTCGGTGGCTACACCTTC

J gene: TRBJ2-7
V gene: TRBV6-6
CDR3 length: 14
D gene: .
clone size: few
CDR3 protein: CASSYAGRTYEQYF
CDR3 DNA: TGTGCCAGCAGTTACGCGGGCAGAACCTACGAGCAGTACTTC

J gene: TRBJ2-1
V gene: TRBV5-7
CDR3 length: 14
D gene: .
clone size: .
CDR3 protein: CASSLWQTPNEQFF
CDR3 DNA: TGTGCCAGCAGCTTGTGGCAGACTCCCAATGAGCAGTTCTTC

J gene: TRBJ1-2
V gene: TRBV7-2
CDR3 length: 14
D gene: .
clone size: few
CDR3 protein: CASSLGNRVDGYTF
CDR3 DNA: TGTGCCAGCAGCTTAGGGAACAGGGTGGATGGCTACACCTTC

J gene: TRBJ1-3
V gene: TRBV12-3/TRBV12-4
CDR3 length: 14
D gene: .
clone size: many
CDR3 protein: CASSLGGARNTIYF
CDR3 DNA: TGTGCCAGCAGTTTAGGGGGAGCGCGAAACACCATATATTTT

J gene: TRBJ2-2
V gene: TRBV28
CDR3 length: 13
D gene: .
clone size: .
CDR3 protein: CASRVGDTGELFF
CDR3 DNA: TGTGCCAGCAGGGTGGGGGACACCGGGGAGCTGTTTTTT

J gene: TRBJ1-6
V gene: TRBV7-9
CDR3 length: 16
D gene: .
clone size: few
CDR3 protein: CASSDYITGPNSPLHF
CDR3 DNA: TGTGCCAGCAGCGACTACATTACAGGGCCTAATTCACCCCTCCACTTT

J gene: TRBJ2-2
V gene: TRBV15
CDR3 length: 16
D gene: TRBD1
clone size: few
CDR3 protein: CATSSTGARFTGELFF
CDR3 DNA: TGTGCCACCAGCAGCACAGGGGCCCGATTCACCGGGGAGCTGTTTTTT

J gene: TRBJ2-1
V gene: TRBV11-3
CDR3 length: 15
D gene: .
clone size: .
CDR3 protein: CASSLGNPRDNEQFF
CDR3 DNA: TGTGCCAGCAGCTTAGGTAACCCCAGAGACAATGAGCAGTTCTTC

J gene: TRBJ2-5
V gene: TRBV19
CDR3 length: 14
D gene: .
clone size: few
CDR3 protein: CASSIRGGQETQYF
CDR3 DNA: TGTGCCAGTAGTATCCGTGGCGGCCAAGAGACCCAGTACTTC

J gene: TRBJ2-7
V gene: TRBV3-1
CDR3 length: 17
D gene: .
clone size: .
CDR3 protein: CASSQGRQGTHKYEQYF
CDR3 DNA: TGTGCCAGCAGCCAGGGGAGGCAAGGGACTCATAAGTACGAGCAGTACTTC

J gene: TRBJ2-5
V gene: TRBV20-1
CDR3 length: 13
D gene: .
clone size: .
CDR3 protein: CSASLGAKETQYF
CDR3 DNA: TGCAGTGCTAGTTTGGGGGCTAAAGAGACCCAGTACTTC

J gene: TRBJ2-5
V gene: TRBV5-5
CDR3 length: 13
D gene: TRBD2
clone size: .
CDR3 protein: CASSQEPGLPLDF
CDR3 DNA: TGTGCCAGCAGCCAGGAACCGGGACTACCCTTAGACTTC

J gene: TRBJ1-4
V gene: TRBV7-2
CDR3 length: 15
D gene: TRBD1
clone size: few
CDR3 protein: CASSLTTGSGEKLFF
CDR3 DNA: TGTGCCAGCAGCTTGACGACAGGGTCTGGTGAAAAACTGTTTTTT

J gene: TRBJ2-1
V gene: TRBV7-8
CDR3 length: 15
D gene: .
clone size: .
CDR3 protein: CASGATSWSGNEQFF
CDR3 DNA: TGTGCCAGCGGGGCGACTAGTTGGTCGGGCAATGAGCAGTTCTTC

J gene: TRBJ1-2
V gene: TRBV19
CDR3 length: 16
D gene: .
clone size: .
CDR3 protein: CASSIDVLRKIYGYTF
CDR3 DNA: TGTGCCAGTAGTATTGACGTCCTGAGAAAGATTTATGGCTACACCTTC

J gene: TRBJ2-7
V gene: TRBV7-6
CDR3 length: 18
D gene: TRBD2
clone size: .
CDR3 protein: CASSLDTSGLAGGYEQYF
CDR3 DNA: TGTGCCAGCAGCTTAGACACCTCCGGACTAGCGGGGGGATACGAGCAGTACTTC

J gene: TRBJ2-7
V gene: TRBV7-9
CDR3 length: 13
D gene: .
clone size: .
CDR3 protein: CASTFGNSYEQYF
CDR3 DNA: TGTGCCAGCACATTTGGTAACTCCTACGAGCAGTACTTC

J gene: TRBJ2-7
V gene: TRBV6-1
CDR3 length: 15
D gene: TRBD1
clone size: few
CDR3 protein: CASSLRGREPYEQYF
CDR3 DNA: TGTGCCAGCAGCCTCAGGGGGCGTGAACCCTACGAGCAGTACTTC

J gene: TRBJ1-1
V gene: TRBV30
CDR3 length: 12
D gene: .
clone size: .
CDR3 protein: CAWSFRHDEAFF
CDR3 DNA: TGTGCCTGGAGTTTTCGACACGATGAAGCTTTCTTT

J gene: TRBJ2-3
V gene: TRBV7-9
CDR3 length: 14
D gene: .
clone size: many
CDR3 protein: CASSLQDTTDTQYF
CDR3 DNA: TGTGCCAGCAGCTTACAGGACACCACAGATACGCAGTATTTT

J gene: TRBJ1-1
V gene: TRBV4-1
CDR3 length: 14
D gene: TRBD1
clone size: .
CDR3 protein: CASNQQGAGTDAFF
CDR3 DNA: TGCGCCAGCAACCAACAGGGGGCAGGAACTGATGCTTTCTTT

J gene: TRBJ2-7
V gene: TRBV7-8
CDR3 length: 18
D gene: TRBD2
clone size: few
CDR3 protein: CASSDKTSGRPETYEQYF
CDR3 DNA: TGTGCCAGCAGCGACAAGACTAGCGGGAGGCCCGAAACCTACGAGCAGTACTTC

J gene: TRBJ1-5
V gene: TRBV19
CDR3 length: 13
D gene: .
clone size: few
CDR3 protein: CASNAGFNQPQHF
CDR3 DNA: TGTGCCAGTAACGCAGGGTTTAATCAGCCCCAGCATTTT